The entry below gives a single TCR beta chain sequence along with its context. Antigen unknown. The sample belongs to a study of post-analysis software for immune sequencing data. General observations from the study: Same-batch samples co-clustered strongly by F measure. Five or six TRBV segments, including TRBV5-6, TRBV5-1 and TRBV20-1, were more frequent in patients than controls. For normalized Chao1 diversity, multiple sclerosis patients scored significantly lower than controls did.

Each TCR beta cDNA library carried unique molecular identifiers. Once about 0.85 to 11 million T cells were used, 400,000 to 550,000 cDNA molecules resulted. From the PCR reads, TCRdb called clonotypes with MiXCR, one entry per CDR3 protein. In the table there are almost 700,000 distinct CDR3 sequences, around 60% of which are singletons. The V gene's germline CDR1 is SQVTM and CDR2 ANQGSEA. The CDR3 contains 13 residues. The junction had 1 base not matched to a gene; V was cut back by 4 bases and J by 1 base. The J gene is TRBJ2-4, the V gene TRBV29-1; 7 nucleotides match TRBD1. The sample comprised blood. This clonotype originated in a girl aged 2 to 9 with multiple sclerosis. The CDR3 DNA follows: TGCAGCGTTGCGACAGGGGCCAAAAACATTCAGTACTTC. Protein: CSVATGAKNIQYF.